This T cell receptor beta chain was observed in a study of T-cell memory formation after mild COVID-19. The overall study: Largely donor-specific sequence clusters came from two donors.

The ends were cut back, 4 bases at V and 4 bases at J, with 14 bases in the middle. The length of the CDR3 is 14 residues. Constant-segment-primed 5'RACE gave TCR alpha and TCR beta cDNA libraries with sample barcodes and UMIs. Each CDR3 protein is one row after TCRdb ran MiXCR on the 5' RACE reads. The sample yields some 450,000 distinct CDR3 sequences, 20% seen once. This TCR derives from an adult woman who had mild COVID-19 (a few samples of this study predate the infection). Cell type and time point are not known. Sample: PBMCs or a T cell subset sorted from them (not recorded which). The chain carries TRBV12-3 or TRBV12-4 and TRBJ2-7; D unclear. CDR3 in DNA: TGTGCCAGCAGTTCACCGAATAATTGGTACGAGCAGTACTTC. Amino acids: CASSSPNNWYEQYF.